This T cell receptor beta chain comes out of a study of neoadjuvant anti-PD-1 for oral cavity cancer. Findings and caveats of the study: After neoadjuvant nivolumab, PBMC T cell clonality was significantly higher in non-responders than responders.

Regarding this clone: The antigen remains undetermined.

V was pared by 4 bases and J by 0 bases, with 14 bases between. The CDR3 consists of 16 residues. Germline V CDR1 and CDR2: SGHRS, YFSETQ. Analysis of PBMCs was direct, with no culture step. The assay was immunoSEQ multiplex PCR, and TCRdb's table has in-frame clones only and misses some. The table shows roughly 15,000 clones, with 60% to 65% occurring only once. The origin of this receptor is a person between 40 and 80 years old with oral cavity squamous cell carcinoma. Source: PBMCs, taken before nivolumab (anti-PD-1) treatment. This chain links TRBV5-1 with TRBJ2-4; perhaps D is TRBD1 or TRBD2 (6 bases each). CDR3 in amino acids: CASSPEGGLAKNIQYF. The CDR3 coding sequence is TGCGCCAGCAGCCCGGAGGGGGGACTAGCCAAAAACATTCAGTACTTC.